These 25 T cell receptor beta chains share one sample of origin, sequenced in a study of CD8 T cells in Susac syndrome. RNA in amounts of 0.5 to 1 ug was reverse transcribed with random hexamers. MiXCR, applied by TCRdb to the immunoSEQ multiplex PCR reads, yields one record per CDR3 protein. The repertoire holds some 110,000 distinct CDR3 sequences, with roughly 94% as singletons. Material for sequencing was CD8+ T cells from PBMCs. The receptors originated from a human donor with Susac syndrome.

V and J are TRBV29-1 and TRBJ2-7; 10 bases align to TRBD1. The CDR3 has 14 residues. V lost 1 base to trimming and J lost 7 bases; unmatched junction nucleotides: 7. Germline V CDR1 and CDR2: SQVTM, ANQGSEA. The CDR3 here is CSVEGGTGALEQYF. CDR3 in DNA: TGCAGCGTTGAAGGAGGGACAGGGGCCTTGGAGCAGTACTTC.

The V call is TRBV6-2 or TRBV6-3, the J call TRBJ1-5; D perhaps matches TRBD1 (5 bases). The V end lost 6 bases, the J end lost 6 bases, and 9 bases lay between the germline ends. The CDR3 totals 12 residues. The germline gives CDR1 MNHEY, CDR2 SVGEGT. CDR3 bases: TGTGCCAGCAGACACGGGGGTCAGCCCCAGCATTTT. This translates into CASRHGGQPQHF.

The chain is built from TRBV20-1 and TRBJ2-3; D perhaps matches TRBD1 (6 bases). With 0 bases removed from V and 5 bases from J, the gap between germline ends came to 15 bases. This CDR3 spans 15 amino acids. Germline V CDR1 and CDR2: DFQATT, SNEGSKA (reference sequence). CDR3 sequence reads: CSAREGAQVRDTQYF. DNA of the CDR3: TGCAGTGCTAGAGAGGGGGCCCAGGTGAGAGATACGCAGTATTTT.

The chain couples TRBV9 to TRBJ2-1; 10 bases line up with TRBD2. Trimming removed 2 bases from V and 0 bases from J; junction bases left unmatched: 5. CDR1 is SGDLS, CDR2 YYNGEE, per germline. The CDR3 sequence is 17 residues long. In nucleotides, the CDR3 is TGTGCCAGCAGCGTCCAGCGGGGGGGCGACTCCTACAATGAGCAGTTCTTC. It codes for CASSVQRGGDSYNEQFF.

In this sample, this clonotype turned up a few times. The chain couples TRBV6-5 to TRBJ2-2; D unclear. The CDR3 consists of 12 residues. The germline V gene encodes CDR1 MNHEY and CDR2 SVGAGI. Trimming left V 3 bases short and J 5 bases short, with 4 bases between. The CDR3 region has the DNA TGTGCCAGCAGTTATAGTACCGGGGAGCTGTTTTTT. As protein: CASSYSTGELFF.

In nucleotides, the CDR3 is TGTGCCAGCAGCTTAGCCCAGGGGTACTACGAGCAGTACTTC. Translating it yields CASSLAQGYYEQYF. V is TRBV7-9 and J is TRBJ2-7, with D possibly TRBD1 on 6 matching bases. V lost 0 bases and J lost 3, with 9 bases in between. The CDR3 loop spans 14 amino acids. In germline, CDR1 is SEHNR, CDR2 FQNEAQ (reference sequence). Full variable domain (outside the CDR3, taken from reference TRBV7-9 and TRBJ2-7): DTGVSQNPRHKITKRGQNVTFRCDPISEHNRLYWYRQTLGQGPEFLTYFQNEAQLEKSRLLSDRFSAERPKGSFSTLEIQRTEQGDSAMYLCASSLAQGYYEQYFGPGTRLTVT.

The rearrangement joins TRBV20-1 to TRBJ2-1; no definite D call. Looked up from germline, CDR1 is DFQATT and CDR2 is SNEGSKA (reference sequence). V was trimmed by 0 bases and J by 6 bases, leaving 12 bases between them. The CDR3 length is 14 residues. The CDR3 reads CSARDQLQSNEQFF. CDR3 bases: TGCAGTGCTAGAGATCAGTTACAGTCCAATGAGCAGTTCTTC.

The rearrangement links TRBV7-8 to TRBJ1-5; TRBD1 agrees at 7 bases. The CDR3 spans 15 residues. The ends lost 4 bases at V and 5 bases at J; junction bases unmatched: 8. Germline-derived CDR1 and CDR2 are SGHVS and FQNEAQ. The CDR3 DNA reads as TGTGCCAGCAGCTCCGCCGGGACAGTGGATCAGCCCCAGCATTTT. It yields the protein CASSSAGTVDQPQHF.

This clonotype has more than one count but fewer than ten. V gene TRBV19 combines with J gene TRBJ2-5, with D hard to call. Germline values: CDR1 LNHDA, CDR2 SQIVND (reference sequence). This CDR3 has 13 amino acids. V was cut by 5 bases and J by 3 bases, with 10 bases left in between. The CDR3 sequence is CASSLDGEETQYF. Here the CDR3 DNA reads TGTGCCAGTAGTCTGGACGGTGAAGAGACCCAGTACTTC. Filled out from reference TRBV19 and TRBJ2-5, the complete variable domain reads DGGITQSPKYLFRKEGQNVTLSCEQNLNHDAMYWYRQDPGQGLRLIYYSQIVNDFQKGDIAEGYSVSREKKESFPLTVTSAQKNPTAFYLCASSLDGEETQYFGPGTRLLVL.

The CDR3 reads CATSTRGGSYEQYF. The DNA of the CDR3 is TGTGCCACCAGCACCCGCGGGGGAAGCTACGAGCAGTACTTC. This chain connects TRBV15 to TRBJ2-7; 7 nucleotides align to TRBD2. The V and J ends lost 4 bases and 3 bases, in that order; junction bases with no gene match: 6. CDR1 is LNHNV, CDR2 YYDKDF, per germline (reference sequence). CDR3 length: 14 residues.

V and J are TRBV5-6 and TRBJ2-7; D gene unclear. The V gene lost 4 bases and the J gene lost 4 bases, with 9 bases spanning the gap. Germline V lookup: CDR1 SGHDT, CDR2 YYEEEE. The CDR3 totals 12 residues. The CDR3 here is CASSADAYEQYF. The CDR3 nucleotides are TGTGCCAGCAGCGCGGACGCATACGAGCAGTACTTC.

The V gene is TRBV6-1, the J gene TRBJ1-2; D perhaps matches TRBD1 (6 bases). The V and J ends lost 4 bases and 3 bases respectively, with 18 bases between them. The CDR3 consists of 16 residues. Per the germline V gene, CDR1 is MNHNS and CDR2 is SASEGT. The DNA for the CDR3 is TGTGCCAGCAGTGGACCGGGGCAGGGGTCTTACTATGGCTACACCTTC. Its protein is CASSGPGQGSYYGYTF.

This chain joins TRBV6-5 and TRBJ1-2, with D maybe TRBD1 (5 bases). Germline V lookup: CDR1 MNHEY, CDR2 SVGAGI. V was shortened by 0 bases and J by 4 bases, with 12 bases between the two germline ends. This CDR3 contains 15 residues. The CDR3 region is CASSYSKTGVYGYTF. The CDR3 DNA reads as TGTGCCAGCAGTTACTCGAAAACAGGTGTCTATGGCTACACCTTC.

The genes are TRBV7-6 and TRBJ2-7; D is uncertain. This CDR3 is built from 14 residues. Germline V gene lookup returns CDR1 SGHVS and CDR2 FNYEAQ. Between the trimmed V and J ends, which lost 2 bases and 4 bases, there was a span of 12 bases. The CDR3 DNA sequence: TGTGCCAGCAGCTTAAACGGCAGGCAGTACGAGCAGTACTTC. Translated, it gives CASSLNGRQYEQYF.

The CDR3 bases are TGTGCCAGCAGCCCCGTCTCGGTTTCACCCCTCCACTTT. It encodes CASSPVSVSPLHF. V gene TRBV7-2 combines with J gene TRBJ1-6; unclear D gene. The CDR3 sequence is 13 residues long. Germline V CDR1 and CDR2: SGHTA, FQGNSA. Trimming took off 5 bases at V and 9 bases at J, with 11 bases between the two ends.

The chain couples TRBV29-1 to TRBJ1-1, with TRBD1 as a possible D gene (5 bases). Trimming removed 6 bases at V and 8 bases at J, with 13 bases between. This CDR3 is 11 amino acids long. The germline V gene has CDR1 SQVTM and CDR2 ANQGSEA. CDR3 DNA sequence: TGCAGCGTACAGAGGGGTTCCGAAGCTTTCTTT. Its protein product is CSVQRGSEAFF.

The CDR3 DNA reads TGTGCCAGCAGAGGTAGACCGAACACCGGGGAGCTGTTTTTT. It codes for CASRGRPNTGELFF. The chain is built from TRBV3-1 and TRBJ2-2; D remains ambiguous. With 6 bases removed from V and 0 bases from J, the gap between germline ends came to 8 bases. CDR3 length: 14 amino acids. Germline CDR1 LGHDT, CDR2 YNNKEL (reference sequence). The whole variable domain, remainder taken from reference TRBV3-1 and TRBJ2-2, is DTAVSQTPKYLVTQMGNDKSIKCEQNLGHDTMYWYKQDSKKFLKIMFSYNNKELIINETVPNRFSPKSPDKAHLNLHINSLELGDSAVYFCASRGRPNTGELFFGEGSRLTVL.

This sequence joins TRBV11-2 and TRBJ2-3, with TRBD2 matching over 12 bases. Germline V lookup: CDR1 SGHAT, CDR2 FQNNGV. The CDR3 contains 14 residues. The junction had 4 bases not matched to a gene; V was cut back by 8 bases and J by 4 bases. The CDR3: CASSSGGAADTQYF. In DNA, the CDR3 is TGTGCCAGCTCTAGCGGGGGGGCCGCAGATACGCAGTATTTT. Using reference TRBV11-2 and TRBJ2-3 for the parts outside the CDR3, the full variable domain is EAGVAQSPRYKIIEKRQSVAFWCNPISGHATLYWYQQILGQGPKLLIQFQNNGVVDDSQLPKDRFSAERLKGVDSTLKIQPAKLEDSAVYLCASSSGGAADTQYFGPGTRLTVL.

The chain employs TRBV19 and TRBJ1-5; D might be TRBD1 (6 bases). Germline V gene lookup returns CDR1 LNHDA and CDR2 SQIVND (reference sequence). The V end was cut by 3 bases, the J end by 1 base, with 10 bases between. This CDR3 is built from 15 residues. This chain's CDR3 is CASSMGAQSNQPQHF. In DNA form, the CDR3 reads TGTGCCAGTAGTATGGGGGCGCAAAGCAATCAGCCCCAGCATTTT.

The V and J genes are TRBV13 and TRBJ2-2; weak D call: TRBD1 (6 bases). Trimming left V 2 bases short and J 5 bases short, with 6 bases between. The CDR3 has 13 residues. In germline, CDR1 is PRHDT, CDR2 FYEKMQ (reference sequence). The DNA of the CDR3 is TGTGCCAGCAGCTTACAGGGGACCGGGGAGCTGTTTTTT. Its translation is CASSLQGTGELFF.

The chain has TRBV5-1 and TRBJ2-1; D is undetermined. This CDR3 is built from 13 residues. The germline V gene has CDR1 SGHRS and CDR2 YFSETQ. The V end lost 1 base, the J end lost 5 bases, and 7 bases lay between the germline ends. CDR3 sequence reads: CASSLFPNNEQFF. The CDR3, as DNA: TGCGCCAGCAGCTTGTTCCCAAACAATGAGCAGTTCTTC. Looking up the rest from reference TRBV5-1 and TRBJ2-1 gives the full variable domain: KAGVTQTPRYLIKTRGQQVTLSCSPISGHRSVSWYQQTPGQGLQFLFEYFSETQRNKGNFPGRFSGRQFSNSRSEMNVSTLELGDSALYLCASSLFPNNEQFFGPGTRLTVL.

A single count supports this clonotype. This chain connects TRBV2 to TRBJ2-3; TRBD2 agrees at 7 bases. The V segment lost 8 bases and the J segment 6 bases; nucleotides outside the gene matches: 14. The CDR3 runs to 15 residues. Germline V gene sequence: CDR1 SNHLY, CDR2 FYNNEI. CDR3 nucleotides: TGTGCCAGCCAGGAGAGCGGGGCCTTATGGGATACGCAGTATTTT. Translated: CASQESGALWDTQYF.

This clonotype has just one count. Written as DNA, the CDR3 is TGTGCCAGCAGCTTAGGGGATGACAGGTTGGCTTTCTTT. Encoded protein: CASSLGDDRLAFF. The chain carries TRBV7-9 and TRBJ1-1, with TRBD1 as a possible D gene (6 bases). The CDR3 sequence is 13 residues long. Germline loops: CDR1 SEHNR, CDR2 FQNEAQ (reference sequence). Deletions cut 1 base from V and 11 bases from J, with 14 bases between.

J is TRBJ2-7 and V is TRBV7-8; D is unclear. Trimming removed 3 bases from V and 3 bases from J, with 15 bases in between. Germline-derived CDR1 and CDR2 are SGHVS and FQNEAQ. The CDR3 is 15 amino acids. The CDR3, as DNA: TGTGCCAGCAGCTTTTCGACGGCCGGAAACTACGAGCAGTACTTC. As protein: CASSFSTAGNYEQYF.

The V call is TRBV4-1, the J call TRBJ1-2, with D unclear. The CDR3 has 13 amino acids. V lost 0 bases and J lost 6, with 8 bases in between. Germline V gives CDR1 MGHRA, CDR2 YSYEKL. The CDR3 spells CASSQDISDGYTF. For the CDR3, the DNA is TGCGCCAGCAGCCAAGATATCAGCGATGGCTACACCTTC.